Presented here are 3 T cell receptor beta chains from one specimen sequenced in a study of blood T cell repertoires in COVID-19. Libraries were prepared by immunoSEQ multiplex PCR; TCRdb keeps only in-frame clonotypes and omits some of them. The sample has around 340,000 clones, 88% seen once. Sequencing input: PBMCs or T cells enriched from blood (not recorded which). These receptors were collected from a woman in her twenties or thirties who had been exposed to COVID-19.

The CDR3 DNA reads as TGTGCCAGCTCACCCAACCGGTTGGGGACAGGGGCCATGAACACTGAAGCTTTCTTT. Amino acids: CASSPNRLGTGAMNTEAFF. The V call is TRBV18, the J call TRBJ1-1, with 10 bases matching TRBD1. CDR1 is KGHSH and CDR2 is LQKENI in the germline V gene. Unmatched junction bases numbered 13, after V lost 3 bases and J lost 0 bases. The CDR3 consists of 19 residues.

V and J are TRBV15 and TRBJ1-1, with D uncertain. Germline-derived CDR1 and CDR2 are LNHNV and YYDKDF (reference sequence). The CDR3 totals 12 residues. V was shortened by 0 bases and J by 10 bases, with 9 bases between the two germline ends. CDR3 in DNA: TGTGCCACCAGCAGAGATCGGAGTATAGCTTTCTTT. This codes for CATSRDRSIAFF.

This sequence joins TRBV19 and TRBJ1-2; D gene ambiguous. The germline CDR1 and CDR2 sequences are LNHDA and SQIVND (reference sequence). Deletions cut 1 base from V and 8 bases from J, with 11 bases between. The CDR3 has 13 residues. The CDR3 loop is CASSIGLMEGYTF. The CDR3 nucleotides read TGTGCCAGTAGTATAGGGCTGATGGAGGGCTACACCTTC.